These 22 T cell receptor beta chains were all obtained from the same sample, sequenced in a study of blood T cell repertoires in COVID-19. The data were produced by immunoSEQ multiplex PCR, yet TCRdb's version contains in-frame clones alone and is incomplete. This table holds roughly 140,000 clones, approximately 80% found once. Sequences were obtained from PBMCs or T cells enriched from blood (not recorded which). The source of these receptors is a woman aged 18-35 years who had been exposed to COVID-19.

This clone was detected ten times or more. The rearrangement links TRBV6-5 to TRBJ2-2; no definite D call. Germline assignment: CDR1 MNHEY and CDR2 SVGAGI. The CDR3 is 15 residues long. V shed 2 bases and J shed 0 bases, with 7 bases lying between them. This CDR3 is CASSYGGPNTGELFF. The CDR3, as DNA: TGTGCCAGCAGTTACGGCGGCCCGAACACCGGGGAGCTGTTTTTT.

The gene calls are TRBV5-8 and TRBJ2-2; D remains ambiguous. CDR1 and CDR2 (germline): SGHTS, YDEGEE. The CDR3 contains 14 residues. V shed 0 bases and J shed 2 bases, with 5 bases lying between them. This CDR3 reads CASSLAVNTGELFF. CDR3 DNA sequence: TGTGCCAGCAGCTTGGCGGTCAACACCGGGGAGCTGTTTTTT.

The J gene is TRBJ1-2, the V gene TRBV7-2; 8 nucleotides align to TRBD1. Germline values: CDR1 SGHTA, CDR2 FQGNSA. CDR3 length equals 15 residues. The junction had 6 bases not matched to a gene; V was cut back by 2 bases and J by 4 bases. CDR3 region: CASSLYLQGGYGYTF. CDR3 coding DNA: TGTGCCAGCAGCTTATACTTACAGGGGGGCTATGGCTACACCTTC.

By its share, this clone is medium-sized. The rearrangement links TRBV19 to TRBJ1-2, with D uncertain. Germline V gene lookup returns CDR1 LNHDA and CDR2 SQIVND (reference sequence). The CDR3 is made up of 13 amino acids. V was pared by 3 bases and J by 8 bases, with 13 bases between. DNA for the CDR3: TGTGCCAGTAGTATGGCCGGGTTGAACGGCTACACCTTC. It codes for CASSMAGLNGYTF.

This clone was recorded once. V and J are TRBV7-3 and TRBJ2-3, with 9 bases aligning to TRBD2. V shed 6 bases, J shed 4 bases, and the junction held 11 bases outside the gene matches. The CDR3 spans 16 residues. The germline V gene encodes CDR1 SGHTA and CDR2 FQGTGA. Here the CDR3 reads CASSFDTGLASDTQYF. CDR3 nucleotide sequence: TGTGCCAGCAGTTTCGACACGGGACTAGCTTCAGATACGCAGTATTTT.

The V call is TRBV19, the J call TRBJ1-2; 8 bases map to TRBD1. The CDR3 has 14 residues. The germline CDR1 and CDR2 sequences are LNHDA and SQIVND (reference sequence). With 7 bases clipped from V and 4 bases from J, the junction kept 8 bases outside the gene matches. In DNA, the CDR3 is TGTGCCAGTATCCTGACAGGGGTGGGCTATGGCTACACCTTC. Translated: CASILTGVGYGYTF.

The chain is built from TRBV3-1 (or the pseudogene TRBV3-2) and TRBJ1-3, with a possible D match to TRBD1 (5 bases). This CDR3 contains 15 residues. Trimming removed 0 bases from V and 4 bases from J, with 10 bases in between. The germline gives CDR1 LGHDT, CDR2 YNNKEL (reference sequence). The CDR3 here is CASSQDAGPGNTIYF. CDR3 DNA sequence: TGTGCCAGCAGCCAAGATGCGGGGCCAGGAAACACCATATATTTT.

The chain recombines TRBV28 with TRBJ1-1; possibly TRBD1 for D (6 bases). The length of the CDR3 is 16 residues. Germline loops: CDR1 MDHEN, CDR2 SYDVKM. Trimming took 7 bases from V and 1 from J, leaving 19 bases between them. The CDR3 sequence: CASTEAGTPTNTEAFF. CDR3 nucleotide sequence: TGTGCCAGCACCGAGGCAGGGACACCAACGAACACTGAAGCTTTCTTT.

The chain carries TRBV19 and TRBJ1-6; D is unresolved. Germline values: CDR1 LNHDA, CDR2 SQIVND (reference sequence). The CDR3 length is 12 residues. Deletions cut 5 bases from V and 7 bases from J, with 6 bases between. The CDR3 nucleotides read TGTGCCAGTAGTTGGCCGAATTCACCCCTCCACTTT. This translates into CASSWPNSPLHF.

The chain joins TRBV12-5 to TRBJ1-5; the D gene is possibly TRBD1 (6 bases). CDR1 is LGHNT and CDR2 is FRNRAP in the germline V gene. Trimming pared 4 bases from V and 7 bases from J, leaving 17 bases between. CDR3 length: 15 amino acids. The chain's CDR3 is CASGYNREQGQPQHF. For the CDR3, the DNA is TGTGCTAGTGGTTATAACAGGGAACAGGGACAGCCCCAGCATTTT.

The CDR3 region has the DNA TGCGCCAGCAGCTCGACTGGAACCATGAACACTGAAGCTTTCTTT. Translated, it gives CASSSTGTMNTEAFF. The chain carries TRBV5-1 and TRBJ1-1, with unresolved D. From germline, CDR1 is SGHRS and CDR2 YFSETQ. Trimming took off 3 bases at V and 0 bases at J, with 12 bases between the two ends. CDR3 length: 15 residues.

The chain employs TRBV6-1 and TRBJ1-2; TRBD1 is a possible D gene (5 bases). Germline V gene sequence: CDR1 MNHNS, CDR2 SASEGT. The CDR3 runs 14 residues. V was shortened by 3 bases and J by 7 bases, with 15 bases between the two germline ends. The CDR3 region is CASSESSGLPGYTF. In nucleotides, the CDR3 is TGTGCCAGCAGTGAGTCTTCAGGGCTGCCTGGCTACACCTTC.

The chain employs TRBV14 and TRBJ2-1, with 10 bases aligning to TRBD2. The germline V gene encodes CDR1 SGHDN and CDR2 FVKESK. There are 15 residues in the CDR3. Trimming at V came to 4 bases and at J to 2 bases, leaving 2 bases not matched to a gene. The DNA for the CDR3 is TGTGCCAGCAGCCTCGGACTAGCGGCCTACAATGAGCAGTTCTTC. It specifies CASSLGLAAYNEQFF. The full variable domain, completed using reference TRBV14 and TRBJ2-1, is EAGVTQFPSHSVIEKGQTVTLRCDPISGHDNLYWYRRVMGKEIKFLLHFVKESKQDESGMPNNRFLAERTGGTYSTLKVQPAELEDSGVYFCASSLGLAAYNEQFFGPGTRLTVL.

The chain combines TRBV6-6 with TRBJ2-7, with D possibly matching TRBD1 (7 bases). CDR3 length: 14 residues. V lost 2 bases to trimming and J lost 4 bases, with 12 bases between them. Per germline, CDR1 MNHNY and CDR2 SVGAGI (reference sequence). The CDR3 region is CASSYKGAGYEQYF. In DNA, the CDR3 is TGTGCCAGCAGTTACAAGGGGGCGGGGTACGAGCAGTACTTC.

The CDR3 protein is CASSANAGGEVAGYTF. The CDR3 coding sequence is TGTGCCAGCTCAGCGAATGCCGGGGGGGAGGTAGCTGGCTACACCTTC. V and J are TRBV18 and TRBJ1-2; the D gene is possibly TRBD1 (5 bases). Germline assignment: CDR1 KGHSH and CDR2 LQKENI. Trimming left V 5 bases short and J 7 bases short, with 23 bases between. This CDR3 is 16 amino acids long.

The chain employs TRBV6-5 and TRBJ1-2, with 7 bases aligning to TRBD1. The CDR3 contains 13 residues. Germline loops: CDR1 MNHEY, CDR2 SVGAGI. Trimming at V came to 4 bases and at J to 7 bases, leaving 6 bases not matched to a gene. Here the CDR3 DNA reads TGTGCCAGCAGTTTGACAGGGAGTGGTGGCTACACCTTC. This translates into CASSLTGSGGYTF.

The chain carries TRBV5-1 and TRBJ1-2; D might be TRBD1 (5 bases). The CDR3 loop spans 17 amino acids. The V end lost 0 bases, the J end lost 6 bases, and 21 bases lay between the germline ends. The germline V gene encodes CDR1 SGHRS and CDR2 YFSETQ. DNA for the CDR3: TGCGCCAGCAGCTTGGGGGCCCGGGCAGGGATGAACAATGGCTACACCTTC. It codes for CASSLGARAGMNNGYTF.

This clone was seen once. V is TRBV7-2 and J is TRBJ1-1; D is perhaps TRBD1 (6 bases). Trimming removed 3 bases from V and 0 bases from J, with 11 bases in between. Germline V gene data show CDR1 as SGHTA and CDR2 as FQGNSA. The CDR3 has 15 residues. CDR3 sequence (DNA): TGTGCCAGCAGCTTGGGGGCTAGTATGAACACTGAAGCTTTCTTT. Its translation is CASSLGASMNTEAFF.

This clone was found a few times. This chain links TRBV2 with TRBJ1-2; 11 nucleotides match TRBD1. Trimming cost V 6 bases and J 2 bases; bases outside gene matches: 2. The CDR3 contains 14 residues. Germline V gene data show CDR1 as SNHLY and CDR2 as FYNNEI. As DNA, the CDR3 is TGTGCCAGCAGCTGGGACAGGGGGAACTATGGCTACACCTTC. Its protein is CASSWDRGNYGYTF.

The chain employs TRBV19 and TRBJ2-2, with D perhaps matching TRBD1 (6 bases). This CDR3 has 16 amino acids. Trimming left V 3 bases short and J 2 bases short, with 13 bases between. The germline gives CDR1 LNHDA, CDR2 SQIVND (reference sequence). The CDR3: CASSISDRINTGELFF. The CDR3 DNA is TGTGCCAGTAGTATCTCCGACAGGATAAACACCGGGGAGCTGTTTTTT.

The chain combines TRBV10-3 with TRBJ2-7, with D possibly being TRBD2 (6 bases). V lost 2 bases and J 2 bases, leaving 16 bases between the germline ends. The germline V gene encodes CDR1 ENHRY and CDR2 SYGVKD. This CDR3 spans 16 amino acids. The CDR3 sequence: CAISETAARGTYEQYF. The CDR3 DNA follows: TGTGCCATCAGTGAGACGGCGGCGCGGGGTACCTACGAGCAGTACTTC.

This clone occurred a few times. V is TRBV19 and J is TRBJ2-7; tentative D call: TRBD1 (6 bases). The germline CDR1 and CDR2 sequences are LNHDA and SQIVND (reference sequence). V was cut by 6 bases and J by 2 bases, with 17 bases left in between. The CDR3 spans 15 residues. CDR3 residues: CASRLEGQRTYEQYF. In nucleotides, the CDR3 is TGTGCCAGTAGACTAGAAGGACAGCGCACCTACGAGCAGTACTTC. Using reference TRBV19 and TRBJ2-7 for the parts outside the CDR3, the full variable domain is DGGITQSPKYLFRKEGQNVTLSCEQNLNHDAMYWYRQDPGQGLRLIYYSQIVNDFQKGDIAEGYSVSREKKESFPLTVTSAQKNPTAFYLCASRLEGQRTYEQYFGPGTRLTVT.